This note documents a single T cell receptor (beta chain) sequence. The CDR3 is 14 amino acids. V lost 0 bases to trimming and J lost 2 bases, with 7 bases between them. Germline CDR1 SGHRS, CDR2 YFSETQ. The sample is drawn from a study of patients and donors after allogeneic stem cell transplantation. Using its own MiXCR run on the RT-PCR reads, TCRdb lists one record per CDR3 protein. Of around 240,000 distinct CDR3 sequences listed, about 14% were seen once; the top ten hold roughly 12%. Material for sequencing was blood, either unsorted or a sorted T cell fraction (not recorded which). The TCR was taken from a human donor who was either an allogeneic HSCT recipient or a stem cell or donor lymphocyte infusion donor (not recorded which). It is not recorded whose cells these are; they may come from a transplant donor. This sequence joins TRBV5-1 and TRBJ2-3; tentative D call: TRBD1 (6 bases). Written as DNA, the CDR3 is TGCGCCAGCAGCTTGGGGGGGCACACAGATACGCAGTATTTT. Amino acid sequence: CASSLGGHTDTQYF.